These T cell receptor beta chains were read from a single sample in a study of cytomegalovirus exposure and HLA in healthy donors. Assay: immunoSEQ multiplex PCR; the TCRdb copy retains only in-frame clones and omits some. This table holds 150,000 or so clones, around 90% found once. The sample consisted of PBMCs. The source is a woman in her twenties or thirties in good health and CMV-seropositive. Each CDR3 is given with its conserved first and last residue. The D gene is left open where the match is weak. Expanded clones are given a class, and other clones once, few, many or no size at all.

once	TRBV2	TRBJ2-3	17	NA	CASSEALDRYSTDTQYF	TGTGCCAGCAGTGAAGCTTTGGACAGATATTCCACAGATACGCAGTATTTT
NA	TRBV10-3	TRBJ2-7	16	NA	CAISESGGGGPYEQYF	TGTGCCATCAGTGAGTCTGGGGGAGGGGGGCCCTACGAGCAGTACTTC
NA	TRBV19	TRBJ2-3	14	NA	CAAGQNPRTDTQYF	TGTGCCGCAGGGCAGAACCCTCGCACAGATACGCAGTATTTT
NA	TRBV2	TRBJ2-7	13	NA	CASSLREPYEQYF	TGTGCCAGCAGTCTACGGGAGCCCTACGAGCAGTACTTC
NA	TRBV19	TRBJ2-1	15	TRBD2	CASSIVAGGLDEQFF	TGTGCCAGTAGTATCGTAGCGGGAGGGCTTGATGAGCAGTTCTTC
NA	TRBV10-1	TRBJ2-1	14	NA	CASSEGTWGDEQFF	TGCGCCAGCAGTGAAGGTACTTGGGGGGATGAGCAGTTCTTC
NA	TRBV9	TRBJ2-5	15	TRBD2	CASSAGTSGLETQYF	TGTGCCAGCAGCGCCGGGACTAGCGGGCTAGAGACCCAGTACTTC
NA	TRBV28	TRBJ1-3	14	TRBD1	CASITGGTGNTIYF	TGTGCCAGCATCACAGGGGGAACTGGAAACACCATATATTTT
NA	TRBV2	TRBJ2-1	13	NA	CATMEGGGFEQFF	TGTGCCACTATGGAGGGGGGGGGCTTTGAGCAGTTCTTC
NA	TRBV6-1	TRBJ2-2	15	NA	CASSGLDGGTGELFF	TGTGCCAGCAGTGGTCTAGACGGGGGAACCGGGGAGCTGTTTTTT
NA	TRBV18	TRBJ2-5	16	TRBD2	CASSLDRLAGTETQYF	TGTGCCAGCTCATTAGACCGACTAGCGGGAACGGAGACCCAGTACTTC
NA	TRBV5-1	TRBJ2-5	17	NA	CASSLGGGHRGEETQYF	TGCGCCAGCAGCTTGGGGGGAGGCCACCGCGGAGAAGAGACCCAGTACTTC
once	TRBV27	TRBJ2-7	13	NA	CASSLTGSYEQYF	TGTGCCAGCAGTCTAACAGGGTCCTACGAGCAGTACTTC
NA	TRBV5-4	TRBJ1-2	16	NA	CASSLGPSGENYGYTF	TGTGCCAGCAGCTTGGGGCCCTCAGGGGAAAACTATGGCTACACCTTC
NA	TRBV15	TRBJ2-1	16	TRBD2	CATSRGLAGGYNEQFF	TGTGCCACCAGCAGAGGATTAGCGGGAGGTTACAATGAGCAGTTCTTC
NA	TRBV28	TRBJ1-5	13	TRBD1	CASSPGGIGAQHF	TGTGCCAGCAGCCCAGGGGGTATTGGGGCCCAGCATTTT
NA	TRBV2	TRBJ2-3	14	NA	CASNNLASSDTQYF	TGTGCCAGCAACAATCTAGCGTCGTCAGATACGCAGTATTTT
NA	TRBV7-6	TRBJ2-3	13	NA	CASSSGNTDTQYF	TGTGCCAGCAGCTCGGGAAACACAGATACGCAGTATTTT
NA	TRBV6-5	TRBJ2-3	16	TRBD2	CASSYTLAGGPDTQYF	TGTGCCAGCAGTTACACACTAGCGGGAGGGCCAGATACGCAGTATTTT
NA	TRBV10-1	TRBJ2-2	12	NA	CASIGGTGELFF	TGCGCCAGCATCGGGGGCACCGGGGAGCTGTTTTTT
NA	TRBV29-1	TRBJ2-1	16	TRBD2	CSVEGASGRGYNEQFF	TGCAGCGTTGAGGGGGCTAGCGGGAGGGGATACAATGAGCAGTTCTTC
NA	TRBV27	TRBJ2-3	13	NA	CASSLSAADTQYF	TGTGCCAGCAGTTTATCAGCGGCGGATACGCAGTATTTT
NA	TRBV28	TRBJ1-1	14	TRBD1	CASSLTGVRNEAFF	TGTGCCAGCAGTTTGACAGGGGTCCGAAATGAGGCTTTCTTT
NA	TRBV6-1	TRBJ2-2	14	NA	CATSPLGHTGELFF	TGTGCCACCTCCCCCCTGGGGCACACCGGGGAGCTGTTTTTT
once	TRBV9	TRBJ2-7	12	NA	CASSPSPGEQYF	TGTGCCAGCAGCCCCTCCCCGGGGGAGCAGTACTTC